In its sample, the clone carrying this TCR beta chain was seen a few times. The antigen remains unidentified. PCR employed 60 Vbeta and 13 Jbeta primers. Assay: immunoSEQ multiplex PCR; the TCRdb copy retains only in-frame clones and omits some. This repertoire shows 150,000 to 200,000 clones, 80% found once; its top ten account for about 6.3%. These data originate in a study of cytomegalovirus exposure and HLA in healthy donors. Overall study: Most genotyped donors, approximately 77% of 300 to 400, had Caucasian-associated genetic ancestry. Broader study findings: Later on, analysis showed that most CMV-associated TCR beta chains appeared to be HLA-restricted. Within an earlier analysis, most TCR beta V segments proved productive either about 87% or about 30% of the time.

The receptor was derived from a male donor in good health and CMV-seropositive. Specimen: PBMCs.

The CDR3 DNA sequence: TGTGCCAGCAGTGACCGGACTCTTAGCTCCTACAATGAGCAGTTCTTC. Its translation: CASSDRTLSSYNEQFF. V gene TRBV6-1 combines with J gene TRBJ2-1, with a possible D match to TRBD2 (5 bases). The germline gives CDR1 MNHNS, CDR2 SASEGT. Trimming took 3 bases from V and 0 from J, leaving 12 bases between them. The CDR3 is made up of 16 amino acids.